The 29 T cell receptor beta chains listed next were all sequenced from one sample in a study of CD8 T cells in Susac syndrome. The RNA, about 0.45 to 1 ug, was put through reverse transcription using random hexamers. TCRdb re-derived calls from the immunoSEQ multiplex PCR reads in MiXCR, one entry per CDR3 protein. This table has approximately 110,000 distinct CDR3 sequences, approximately 93% appearing once. What was sequenced was CD8+ T cells from PBMCs. The receptor set was obtained from a human donor with multiple sclerosis.

The chain links TRBV28 to TRBJ2-4; 8 nucleotides match TRBD2. V trimming: 7 bases; J trimming: 7 bases; junction bases outside the gene matches: 3. CDR3 size: 12 residues. Germline V CDR1 and CDR2: MDHEN, SYDVKM. As DNA, the CDR3 is TGTGCCAGCAACGGGGGGGATAACATTCAGTACTTC. As protein: CASNGGDNIQYF.

The genes are TRBV27 and TRBJ2-1, with TRBD2 matching 8 bases. This CDR3 is built from 14 residues. Germline CDR1 is MNHEY and CDR2 is SMNVEV (reference sequence). V lost 6 bases and J lost 7; bases outside the gene matches: 8. The chain's CDR3 is CASSGGGPGNEQFF. The CDR3 nucleotides read TGTGCCAGCAGCGGCGGGGGGCCGGGAAATGAGCAGTTCTTC.

This chain joins TRBV6-5 and TRBJ2-7; D is perhaps TRBD2 (6 bases). The CDR3 totals 14 residues. Per germline, CDR1 MNHEY and CDR2 SVGAGI. V was pared by 6 bases and J by 1 base, with 13 bases between. The CDR3 DNA is TGTGCCAGCAGCCCCTGGGACTGGTCCTACGAGCAGTACTTC. Translating gives CASSPWDWSYEQYF.

The chain employs TRBV18 and TRBJ2-3, with D possibly being TRBD1 (5 bases). Trimming took off 2 bases at V and 2 bases at J, with 8 bases between the two ends. CDR1 KGHSH and CDR2 LQKENI come from the germline V gene. The CDR3 loop spans 14 amino acids. The CDR3 coding sequence is TGTGCCAGCTCACCATTCAGGGTCACAGATACGCAGTATTTT. Its translation is CASSPFRVTDTQYF.

This chain connects TRBV29-1 to TRBJ1-4, with TRBD1 as a possible D gene (6 bases). Trimming left V 7 bases short and J 0 bases short, with 18 bases between. Germline values: CDR1 SQVTM, CDR2 ANQGSEA. CDR3 length: 16 residues. The CDR3 region is CSAQGPGLPTNEKLFF. The CDR3 nucleotides read TGCAGCGCTCAGGGGCCCGGGCTTCCAACTAATGAAAAACTGTTTTTT.

V and J are TRBV19 and TRBJ2-7, with D unresolved. This CDR3 is built from 14 residues. Looked up from germline, CDR1 is LNHDA and CDR2 is SQIVND (reference sequence). Trimming removed 7 bases from V and 3 bases from J, with 16 bases in between. The CDR3 nucleotides are TGTGCCAGTACCCCGCCTCCAGCCGGCTACGAGCAGTACGTC. The encoded protein is CASTPPPAGYEQYV.

This chain links TRBV4-1 with TRBJ2-7; perhaps D is TRBD1 or TRBD2 (6 bases each). Trimming cost V 1 base and J 1 base, with 11 bases left between them. Per germline, CDR1 MGHRA and CDR2 YSYEKL. The CDR3 consists of 15 residues. In DNA form, the CDR3 reads TGCGCCAGCAGCCAAGGGGGGGCGCGTTCCTACGAGCAGTACTTC. It specifies CASSQGGARSYEQYF.

This chain uses TRBV19 with TRBJ1-5; 8 bases align to TRBD1. The junction had 3 bases not matched to a gene; V was cut back by 4 bases and J by 7 bases. This CDR3 is built from 13 residues. The germline V gene has CDR1 LNHDA and CDR2 SQIVND (reference sequence). CDR3 sequence reads: CASSTGGLQPQHF. The CDR3 nucleotides read TGTGCCAGTAGTACAGGGGGCCTCCAGCCCCAGCATTTT.

The chain joins TRBV7-3 to TRBJ2-1, with TRBD1 matching 8 bases. The CDR3 is 13 amino acids. Germline CDR1 SGHTA, CDR2 FQGTGA. The ends lost 4 bases at V and 9 bases at J; junction bases unmatched: 5. Here the CDR3 reads CASSSKDRVEQFF. In DNA, the CDR3 is TGTGCCAGCAGCTCGAAGGACAGGGTTGAGCAGTTCTTC.

This clonotype showed up just once. Written as DNA, the CDR3 is TGTGCCAGCAGCCTCGGGGGCCCAAACCAGCTCTACGAGCAGTACTTC. Protein: CASSLGGPNQLYEQYF. This chain uses TRBV13 with TRBJ2-7, with D tentatively TRBD1 or TRBD2 (6 bases each). CDR3 length equals 16 residues. Germline V gives CDR1 PRHDT, CDR2 FYEKMQ (reference sequence). The V end lost 5 bases, the J end lost 3 bases, and 20 bases lay between the germline ends.

The chain recombines TRBV20-1 with TRBJ1-1; perhaps TRBD1 as D (5 bases). Germline CDR1 DFQATT, CDR2 SNEGSKA (reference sequence). The CDR3 is made up of 17 amino acids. The V gene lost 1 base and the J gene lost 1 base, with 19 bases spanning the gap. CDR3 region: CSARVVGSARGNTEAFF. The CDR3, as DNA: TGCAGTGCTAGAGTCGTGGGGTCAGCAAGGGGGAACACTGAAGCTTTCTTT.

The chain carries TRBV24-1 and TRBJ2-1, with 7 bases aligning to TRBD2. Germline CDR1 is KGHDR and CDR2 is SFDVKD. This CDR3 is built from 16 residues. The V and J ends lost 4 bases and 5 bases, in that order; junction bases with no gene match: 10. CDR3 sequence reads: CATSDQTSWANNEQFF. DNA of the CDR3: TGTGCCACCAGTGACCAGACTAGCTGGGCCAACAATGAGCAGTTCTTC.

This clonotype was seen only once. The chain is built from TRBV12-3 or TRBV12-4 and TRBJ1-2, with D perhaps TRBD1 (5 bases). The CDR3 is 13 amino acids. V dropped 8 bases and J dropped 4 bases, with 14 bases sitting between them. CDR3 sequence (DNA): TGTGCCAGCGGGGACGGGGTGGGCTATGGCTACACCTTC. This translates into CASGDGVGYGYTF.

V and J are TRBV12-3 or TRBV12-4 and TRBJ1-2, with D hard to call. This CDR3 is 13 amino acids long. V was pared by 1 base and J by 2 bases, with 5 bases between. CDR3: CASSLGPNYGYTF. CDR3 bases: TGTGCCAGCAGTTTAGGGCCGAACTATGGCTACACCTTC.

The V gene is TRBV20-1, the J gene TRBJ2-7, with 8 bases fitting TRBD1. Germline CDR1 and CDR2: DFQATT and SNEGSKA (reference sequence). V was clipped by 5 bases and J by 6 bases; unmatched bases: 12. There are 14 residues in the CDR3. CDR3 bases: TGCAGTGCTTCACGCGAGGGGCAGGGGGCCGAGCAGTACTTC. Encoded protein: CSASREGQGAEQYF.

The chain carries TRBV4-1 and TRBJ2-7; TRBD1 might be the D (7 bases). From germline, CDR1 is MGHRA and CDR2 YSYEKL. This CDR3 has 14 residues. Deletions cut 0 bases from V and 7 bases from J, with 13 bases between. CDR3 coding DNA: TGCGCCAGCAGCCAAGATCGGAGGGACAGAGAGCAGTACTTC. This gives the protein CASSQDRRDREQYF.

The genes are TRBV7-9 and TRBJ2-7; possible D gene TRBD2, 7 bases. Germline CDR1 and CDR2: SEHNR and FQNEAQ (reference sequence). V was shortened by 4 bases and J by 0 bases, with 19 bases between the two germline ends. There are 17 residues in the CDR3. The CDR3 sequence is CASSSPLGRGPSYEQYF. The CDR3 region has the DNA TGTGCCAGCAGCTCCCCCTTGGGGCGGGGGCCCTCCTACGAGCAGTACTTC.

This sequence joins TRBV5-4 and TRBJ1-3; D not certain. Germline V gene sequence: CDR1 SGHNT, CDR2 YYREEE (reference sequence). This CDR3 has 16 amino acids. V lost 5 bases to trimming and J lost 2 bases, with 17 bases between them. CDR3 bases: TGTGCCAGCAGTCTGGGCATAGCGTGGGCTGGAAACACCATATATTTT. It yields the protein CASSLGIAWAGNTIYF.

J is TRBJ2-2 and V is TRBV3-1, with 10 bases that match TRBD2. The V segment lost 5 bases and the J segment 5 bases; nucleotides outside the gene matches: 8. The CDR3 length is 16 residues. Germline assignment: CDR1 LGHDT and CDR2 YNNKEL (reference sequence). The CDR3 bases are TGTGCCAGCAGCTTCCCCGGGACTAGCGCAACCGGGGAGCTGTTTTTT. Translated, it gives CASSFPGTSATGELFF.

This chain joins TRBV7-3 and TRBJ2-5; 8 nucleotides align to TRBD2. Per germline, CDR1 SGHTA and CDR2 FQGTGA. The CDR3 length is 14 residues. V shed 4 bases and J 5 bases; nucleotides not matched to a gene: 6. The CDR3 region is CASSSGGAGETQYF. DNA for the CDR3: TGTGCCAGCAGCTCCGGGGGGGCCGGCGAGACCCAGTACTTC.

The gene calls are TRBV27 and TRBJ1-2, with 8 positions matching TRBD1. The CDR3 consists of 14 residues. CDR1 and CDR2 (germline): MNHEY, SMNVEV (reference sequence). Trimming removed 6 bases from V and 8 bases from J; junction bases left unmatched: 11. CDR3 in DNA: TGTGCCAGCAGCCGAAACCAGGGGGCGCACGGCTACACCTTC. This translates into CASSRNQGAHGYTF.

This sequence joins TRBV7-3 and TRBJ2-7, with 8 nucleotides matching TRBD2. V gave up 2 bases and J gave up 6 bases; unmatched junction bases: 6. CDR3 length: 14 residues. Germline CDR1 reads SGHTA; CDR2 reads FQGTGA. The CDR3 DNA is TGTGCCAGCAGCTTAGCCGGGGGGGCTGGCGAGCAGTACTTC. Translation: CASSLAGGAGEQYF.

V is TRBV7-3 and J is TRBJ1-2; 7 bases agree with TRBD1. The germline V gene has CDR1 SGHTA and CDR2 FQGTGA. The CDR3 runs to 15 residues. J was trimmed by 4 bases and V by 5 bases; bases with no gene match: 10. The CDR3 loop reads CASSPVPGQIYGYTF. The CDR3 nucleotides read TGTGCCAGCAGCCCTGTGCCGGGACAGATCTATGGCTACACCTTC.

The V call is TRBV29-1, the J call TRBJ1-1; D gene uncertain. CDR3 length equals 13 residues. The germline gives CDR1 SQVTM, CDR2 ANQGSEA. Trimming pared 7 bases from V and 0 bases from J, leaving 12 bases between. CDR3 coding DNA: TGCAGCGCGGAGGCTCCCCTGAACACTGAAGCTTTCTTT. It yields the protein CSAEAPLNTEAFF.

This chain joins TRBV6-1 and TRBJ2-3; 8 bases line up with TRBD1. The CDR3 runs 15 residues. V lost 6 bases to trimming and J lost 5 bases; unmatched junction nucleotides: 10. Germline CDR1 reads MNHNS; CDR2 reads SASEGT. As DNA, the CDR3 is TGTGCCAGCAGCGATGGACAGGGCAGAAAAGATACGCAGTATTTT. The encoded protein is CASSDGQGRKDTQYF.

The count of this clonotype is one. This chain connects TRBV5-5 to TRBJ1-2; the D gene is possibly TRBD1 (5 bases). V lost 0 bases and J 8 bases, leaving 8 bases between the germline ends. Per germline, CDR1 SGHKS and CDR2 YYEKEE (reference sequence). CDR3 length: 12 residues. The CDR3 reads CASSLDRLGYTF. In DNA form, the CDR3 reads TGTGCCAGCAGCTTGGACAGGTTGGGCTACACCTTC.

This chain joins TRBV10-2 and TRBJ2-5; TRBD2 matches 11 bases. This CDR3 comprises 14 residues. J lost 5 bases, V lost 6 bases, and 5 bases had no gene match. Germline CDR1 WSHSY, CDR2 SAAADI. CDR3 nucleotides: TGCGCCAGCAGGGCTACTAGCGGGAGTGAGACCCAGTACTTC. The encoded protein is CASRATSGSETQYF.

CDR3 bases: TGCGCCAGCAGCCAAGATCCGCCAGCGGTGGGTCAGCCCCAGCATTTT. It translates to CASSQDPPAVGQPQHF. The chain joins TRBV4-1 to TRBJ1-5; D is undetermined. Germline CDR1 is MGHRA and CDR2 is YSYEKL. CDR3 length: 16 residues. V was trimmed by 0 bases and J by 6 bases, leaving 15 bases between them.

The V and J genes are TRBV7-3 and TRBJ2-2; unclear D gene. The CDR3 covers 14 residues. Germline V gives CDR1 SGHTA, CDR2 FQGTGA. V was pared by 5 bases and J by 6 bases, with 13 bases between. The CDR3 DNA reads TGTGCCAGCAGCCGATACGACAAACCCGGGGAGCTGTTTTTT. This codes for CASSRYDKPGELFF.